This passage covers 14 T cell receptor beta chains from one sample sequenced in a study of long-term antiretroviral therapy in people with HIV. Running of the v3.0 immunoSEQ assay took place at survey level. The assay was immunoSEQ multiplex PCR, and TCRdb's table has in-frame clones only and misses some. There are 20,000 to 30,000 clones in the sample; around 83% occur only once, and about 4.6% lies in the top ten. This sample comprised unsorted PBMCs, obtained 3 years after starting antiretroviral therapy. The receptors originated from a man between 18 and 35 years old with HIV.

This chain joins TRBV18 and TRBJ2-3, with 9 positions matching TRBD1. CDR1 is KGHSH and CDR2 is LQKENI in the germline V gene. V lost 5 bases and J lost 0; bases outside the gene matches: 12. The CDR3 is 18 residues long. The CDR3: CASSAGQGRSPSTDTQYF. DNA for the CDR3: TGTGCCAGCTCAGCCGGACAGGGGCGGTCCCCTAGCACAGATACGCAGTATTTT.

The chain is built from TRBV19 and TRBJ2-7, with 11 bases lining up with TRBD1. The CDR3 is 15 residues long. Germline V gene lookup returns CDR1 LNHDA and CDR2 SQIVND (reference sequence). Germline trimming cut 5 bases from V and 1 base from J; bases unmatched to any gene: 4. The CDR3 sequence is CASSVGQGGSYEQYF. CDR3 in DNA: TGTGCCAGTAGTGTGGGACAGGGGGGATCCTACGAGCAGTACTTC. The whole variable domain, filled in from reference TRBV19 and TRBJ2-7, reads DGGITQSPKYLFRKEGQNVTLSCEQNLNHDAMYWYRQDPGQGLRLIYYSQIVNDFQKGDIAEGYSVSREKKESFPLTVTSAQKNPTAFYLCASSVGQGGSYEQYFGPGTRLTVT.

This clone was seen a few times. This rearrangement joins TRBV9 to TRBJ1-5, with D maybe TRBD1 (6 bases). Germline V gene sequence: CDR1 SGDLS, CDR2 YYNGEE. Trimming pared 1 base from V and 6 bases from J, leaving 8 bases between. This CDR3 region has 13 residues. The CDR3 reads CASSVTGIQPQHF. Here the CDR3 DNA reads TGTGCCAGCAGCGTAACAGGGATTCAGCCCCAGCATTTT. Full variable domain (outside the CDR3, taken from reference TRBV9 and TRBJ1-5): DSGVTQTPKHLITATGQRVTLRCSPRSGDLSVYWYQQSLDQGLQFLIQYYNGEERAKGNILERFSAQQFPDLHSELNLSSLELGDSALYFCASSVTGIQPQHFGDGTRLSIL.

The genes are TRBV5-4 and TRBJ2-1, with TRBD1 matching 7 bases. Per the germline V gene, CDR1 is SGHNT and CDR2 is YYREEE (reference sequence). Trimming took 1 base from V and 5 from J; bases not matched to a gene: 12. The CDR3 is 17 amino acids. DNA for the CDR3: TGTGCCAGCAGCTTGTATACTTACGGGACAGCCGACAATGAGCAGTTCTTC. It is translated as CASSLYTYGTADNEQFF.

V is TRBV28 and J is TRBJ1-5; D not resolved. V was clipped by 3 bases and J by 4 bases, with 13 bases between them. CDR3 length equals 15 residues. Germline-derived CDR1 and CDR2 are MDHEN and SYDVKM. CDR3 coding DNA: TGTGCCAGCAGTTTTTTTGATCCTCGGAATCAGCCCCAGCATTTT. It yields the protein CASSFFDPRNQPQHF.

The chain recombines TRBV6-6 with TRBJ1-1, with D perhaps TRBD1 (5 bases). CDR1 is MNHNY, CDR2 SVGAGI, per germline (reference sequence). This CDR3 is built from 14 residues. The V end was cut by 6 bases, the J end by 3 bases, with 14 bases between. In DNA, the CDR3 is TGTGCCAGCAGCAAACAGGAATACTACACTGAAGCTTTCTTT. Its translation is CASSKQEYYTEAFF.

The table lists this clone with a few counts. The rearrangement uses TRBV5-1 and TRBJ1-2; D remains ambiguous. V shed 4 bases and J shed 10 bases, with 11 bases lying between them. The CDR3 has 11 residues. CDR1 and CDR2 from the germline V gene are SGHRS and YFSETQ. In DNA, the CDR3 is TGCGCCAGCAGCCTTTTGGGGTACTACACCTTC. It codes for CASSLLGYYTF.

In DNA, the CDR3 is TGTGCCAGCAGTTTATTTAAATTGAGCGGGGGGCGAAAGACCCAGTACTTC. Its protein is CASSLFKLSGGRKTQYF. The chain uses TRBV28 and TRBJ2-5, with 9 bases fitting TRBD2. The CDR3 contains 17 residues. Per the germline V gene, CDR1 is MDHEN and CDR2 is SYDVKM. With 1 base clipped from V and 6 bases from J, the junction kept 12 bases outside the gene matches.

The genes are TRBV12-5 and TRBJ1-2; perhaps TRBD1 as D (6 bases). Germline V gene sequence: CDR1 LGHNT, CDR2 FRNRAP. The ends were cut back, 0 bases at V and 2 bases at J, with 10 bases in the middle. This CDR3 is built from 15 residues. The CDR3 is CASGLVRGANYGYTF. The CDR3 DNA follows: TGTGCTAGTGGTTTGGTACGGGGGGCGAACTATGGCTACACCTTC.

The chain employs TRBV15 and TRBJ2-2, with TRBD1 matching 8 bases. Germline V gene lookup returns CDR1 LNHNV and CDR2 YYDKDF (reference sequence). With 4 bases clipped from V and 6 bases from J, the junction kept 7 bases outside the gene matches. The CDR3 covers 15 residues. As DNA, the CDR3 is TGTGCCACCAGCACTCGACAGGGGATGGCCGGGGAGCTGTTTTTT. It is translated as CATSTRQGMAGELFF.

The chain is built from TRBV7-9 and TRBJ1-1; D ambiguous. Looked up from germline, CDR1 is SEHNR and CDR2 is FQNEAQ (reference sequence). The CDR3 is 12 residues long. V was clipped by 8 bases and J by 6 bases, with 13 bases between them. The CDR3 loop reads CASSGLPSEAFF. The CDR3 nucleotides read TGTGCCAGCTCGGGTCTGCCCTCTGAAGCTTTCTTT.

This clone was seen just once. The gene calls are TRBV14 and TRBJ1-2; no clear D. Per the germline V gene, CDR1 is SGHDN and CDR2 is FVKESK. The CDR3 loop spans 14 amino acids. Trimming removed 5 bases at V and 4 bases at J, with 14 bases between. The DNA of the CDR3 is TGTGCCAGCAGCGCATTTAGGACGGGCTATGGCTACACCTTC. This translates into CASSAFRTGYGYTF.

The gene calls are TRBV11-3 and TRBJ2-2; TRBD2 aligns across 7 bases. The CDR3 runs to 14 residues. Unmatched junction bases numbered 4, after V lost 4 bases and J lost 5 bases. In germline, CDR1 is SGHNT, CDR2 YENEEA. CDR3 nucleotide sequence: TGTGCCAGCAGCTCCCCGGGAGGTACCGGGGAGCTGTTTTTT. It is translated as CASSSPGGTGELFF.

The V call is TRBV29-1, the J call TRBJ1-2; D is unclear. Deletions cut 6 bases from V and 8 bases from J, with 13 bases between. This CDR3 comprises 11 residues. The germline V gene has CDR1 SQVTM and CDR2 ANQGSEA. CDR3 protein: CSVSGIGGYTF. DNA of the CDR3: TGCAGCGTCTCGGGTATCGGGGGCTACACCTTC.